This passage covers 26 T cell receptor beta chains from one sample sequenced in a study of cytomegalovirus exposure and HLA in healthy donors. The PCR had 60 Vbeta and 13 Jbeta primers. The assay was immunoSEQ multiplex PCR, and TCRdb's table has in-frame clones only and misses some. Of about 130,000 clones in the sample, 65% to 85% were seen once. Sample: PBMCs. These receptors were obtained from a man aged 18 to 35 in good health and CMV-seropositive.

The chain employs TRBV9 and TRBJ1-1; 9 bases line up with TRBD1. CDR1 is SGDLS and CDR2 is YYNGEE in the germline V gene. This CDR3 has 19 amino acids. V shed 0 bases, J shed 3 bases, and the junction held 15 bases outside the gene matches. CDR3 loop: CASSVGVGYGTGLDTEAFF. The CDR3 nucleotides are TGTGCCAGCAGCGTAGGGGTTGGTTACGGGACAGGGCTGGACACTGAAGCTTTCTTT.

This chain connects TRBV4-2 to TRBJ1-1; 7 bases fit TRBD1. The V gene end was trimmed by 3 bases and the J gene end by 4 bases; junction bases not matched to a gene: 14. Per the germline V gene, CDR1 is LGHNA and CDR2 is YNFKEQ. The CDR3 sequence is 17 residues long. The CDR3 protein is CASSQSGTVLSGTEAFF. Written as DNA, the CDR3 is TGTGCCAGCAGCCAGTCGGGGACAGTCCTCTCGGGCACTGAAGCTTTCTTT.

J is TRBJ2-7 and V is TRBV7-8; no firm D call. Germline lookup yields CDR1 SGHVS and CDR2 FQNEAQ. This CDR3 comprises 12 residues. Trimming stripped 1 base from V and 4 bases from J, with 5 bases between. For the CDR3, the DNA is TGTGCCAGCAGCTTAGACACATACGAGCAGTACTTC. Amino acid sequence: CASSLDTYEQYF. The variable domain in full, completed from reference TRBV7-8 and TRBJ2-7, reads GAGVSQSPRYKVAKRGQDVALRCDPISGHVSLFWYQQALGQGPEFLTYFQNEAQLDKSGLPSDRFFAERPEGSVSTLKIQRTQQEDSAVYLCASSLDTYEQYFGPGTRLTVT.

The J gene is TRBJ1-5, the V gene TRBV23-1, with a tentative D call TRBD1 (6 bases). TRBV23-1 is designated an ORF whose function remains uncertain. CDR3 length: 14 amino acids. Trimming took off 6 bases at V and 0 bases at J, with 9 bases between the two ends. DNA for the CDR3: TGCGCCAGCAGCTCGGACAGTAGCAATCAGCCCCAGCATTTT. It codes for CASSSDSSNQPQHF.

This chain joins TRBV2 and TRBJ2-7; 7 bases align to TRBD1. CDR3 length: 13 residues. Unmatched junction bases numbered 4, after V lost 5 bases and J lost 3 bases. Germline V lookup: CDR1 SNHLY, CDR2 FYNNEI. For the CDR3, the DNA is TGTGCCAGCAGTTCTACAGGGGACTACGAGCAGTACTTC. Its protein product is CASSSTGDYEQYF. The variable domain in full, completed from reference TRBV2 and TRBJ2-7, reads EPEVTQTPSHQVTQMGQEVILRCVPISNHLYFYWYRQILGQKVEFLVSFYNNEISEKSEIFDDQFSVERPDGSNFTLKIRSTKLEDSAMYFCASSSTGDYEQYFGPGTRLTVT.

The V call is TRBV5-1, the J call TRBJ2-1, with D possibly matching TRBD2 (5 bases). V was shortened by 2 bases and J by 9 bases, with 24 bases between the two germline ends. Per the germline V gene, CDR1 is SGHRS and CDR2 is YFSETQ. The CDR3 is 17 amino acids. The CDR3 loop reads CASSFSPGRLAFSEQFF. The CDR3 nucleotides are TGCGCCAGCAGCTTTTCCCCCGGACGGCTAGCTTTCAGTGAGCAGTTCTTC. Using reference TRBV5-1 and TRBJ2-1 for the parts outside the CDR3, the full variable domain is KAGVTQTPRYLIKTRGQQVTLSCSPISGHRSVSWYQQTPGQGLQFLFEYFSETQRNKGNFPGRFSGRQFSNSRSEMNVSTLELGDSALYLCASSFSPGRLAFSEQFFGPGTRLTVL.

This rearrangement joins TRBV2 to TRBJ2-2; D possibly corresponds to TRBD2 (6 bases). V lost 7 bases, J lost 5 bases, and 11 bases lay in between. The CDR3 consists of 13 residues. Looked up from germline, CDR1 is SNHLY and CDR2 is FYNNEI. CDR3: CASMPSVTGELFF. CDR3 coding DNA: TGTGCCAGCATGCCTAGCGTAACCGGGGAGCTGTTTTTT.

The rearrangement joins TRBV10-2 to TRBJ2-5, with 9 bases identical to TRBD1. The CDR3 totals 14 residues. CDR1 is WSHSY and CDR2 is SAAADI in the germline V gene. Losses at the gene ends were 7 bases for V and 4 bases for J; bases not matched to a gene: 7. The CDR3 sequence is CASIGGQGGETQYF. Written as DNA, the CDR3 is TGCGCCAGCATTGGGGGACAGGGAGGAGAGACCCAGTACTTC.

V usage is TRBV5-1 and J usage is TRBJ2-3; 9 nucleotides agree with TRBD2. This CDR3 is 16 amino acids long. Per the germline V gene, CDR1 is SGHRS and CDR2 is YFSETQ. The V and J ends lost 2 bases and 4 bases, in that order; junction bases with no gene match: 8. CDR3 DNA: TGCGCCAGCAGCTTCAAGACTAGCGGTTGGGCAGATACGCAGTATTTT. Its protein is CASSFKTSGWADTQYF.

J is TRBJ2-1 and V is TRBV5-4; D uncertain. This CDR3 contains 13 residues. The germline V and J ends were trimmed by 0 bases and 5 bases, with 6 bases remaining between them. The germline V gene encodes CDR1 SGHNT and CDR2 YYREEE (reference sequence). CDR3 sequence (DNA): TGTGCCAGCAGCTTGGTTCTTAACAATGAGCAGTTCTTC. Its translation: CASSLVLNNEQFF. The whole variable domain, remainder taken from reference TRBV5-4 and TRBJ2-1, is ETGVTQSPTHLIKTRGQQVTLRCSSQSGHNTVSWYQQALGQGPQFIFQYYREEENGRGNFPPRFSGLQFPNYSSELNVNALELDDSALYLCASSLVLNNEQFFGPGTRLTVL.

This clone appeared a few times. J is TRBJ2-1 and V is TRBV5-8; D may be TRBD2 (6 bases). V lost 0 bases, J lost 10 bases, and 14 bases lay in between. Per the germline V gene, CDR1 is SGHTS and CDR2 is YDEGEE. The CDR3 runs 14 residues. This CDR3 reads CASSLVPGSGEQFF. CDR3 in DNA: TGTGCCAGCAGCTTGGTACCCGGCAGCGGGGAGCAGTTCTTC.

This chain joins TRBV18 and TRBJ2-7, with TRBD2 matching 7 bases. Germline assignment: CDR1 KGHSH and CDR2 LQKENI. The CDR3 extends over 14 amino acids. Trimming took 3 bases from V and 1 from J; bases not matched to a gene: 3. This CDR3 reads CASSPSGASYEQYF. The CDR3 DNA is TGTGCCAGCTCACCCAGCGGGGCATCCTACGAGCAGTACTTC. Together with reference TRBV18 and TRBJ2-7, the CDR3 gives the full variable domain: NAGVMQNPRHLVRRRGQEARLRCSPMKGHSHVYWYRQLPEEGLKFMVYLQKENIIDESGMPKERFSAEFPKEGPSILRIQQVVRGDSAAYFCASSPSGASYEQYFGPGTRLTVT.

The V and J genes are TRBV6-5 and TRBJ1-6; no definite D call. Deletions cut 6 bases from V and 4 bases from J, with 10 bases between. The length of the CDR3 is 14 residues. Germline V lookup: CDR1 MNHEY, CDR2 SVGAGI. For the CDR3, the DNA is TGTGCCAGCAGGGCGCAGGTTTATAATTCACCCCTCCACTTT. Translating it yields CASRAQVYNSPLHF.

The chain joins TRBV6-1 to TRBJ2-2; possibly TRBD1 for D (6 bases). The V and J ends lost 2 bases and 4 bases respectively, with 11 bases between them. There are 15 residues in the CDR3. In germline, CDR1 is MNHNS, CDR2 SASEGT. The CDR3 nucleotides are TGTGCCAGCAGTGAAAGGCAGGGGATCACCGGGGAGCTGTTTTTT. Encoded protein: CASSERQGITGELFF.

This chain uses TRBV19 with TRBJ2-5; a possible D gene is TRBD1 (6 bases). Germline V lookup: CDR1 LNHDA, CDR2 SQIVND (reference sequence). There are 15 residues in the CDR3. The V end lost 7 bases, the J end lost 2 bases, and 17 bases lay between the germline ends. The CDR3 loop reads CASKTGTGVQETQYF. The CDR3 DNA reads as TGTGCCAGTAAGACAGGAACTGGGGTACAAGAGACCCAGTACTTC.

CDR3 protein: CASSPATGGAGGYTF. The CDR3 DNA follows: TGCGCCAGCAGCCCAGCAACGGGGGGGGCTGGAGGCTACACCTTC. The chain is built from TRBV5-1 and TRBJ1-2; D might be TRBD1 (6 bases). This CDR3 spans 15 amino acids. The V gene lost 4 bases and the J gene lost 8 bases, with 21 bases spanning the gap. Germline lookup yields CDR1 SGHRS and CDR2 YFSETQ.

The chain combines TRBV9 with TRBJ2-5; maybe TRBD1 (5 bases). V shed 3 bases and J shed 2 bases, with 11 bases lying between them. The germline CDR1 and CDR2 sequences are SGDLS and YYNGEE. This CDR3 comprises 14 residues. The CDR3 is CASSAGQRQETQYF. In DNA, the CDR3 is TGTGCCAGCAGCGCAGGACAACGGCAAGAGACCCAGTACTTC.

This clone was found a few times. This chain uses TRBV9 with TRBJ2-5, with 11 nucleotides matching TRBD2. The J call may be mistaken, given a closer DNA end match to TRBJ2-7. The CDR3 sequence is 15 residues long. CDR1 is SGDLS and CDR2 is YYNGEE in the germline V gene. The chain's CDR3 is CASSVSSGRTHEQYF. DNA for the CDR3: TGTGCCAGCAGCGTGTCTAGCGGGAGGACCCACGAGCAGTACTTC.

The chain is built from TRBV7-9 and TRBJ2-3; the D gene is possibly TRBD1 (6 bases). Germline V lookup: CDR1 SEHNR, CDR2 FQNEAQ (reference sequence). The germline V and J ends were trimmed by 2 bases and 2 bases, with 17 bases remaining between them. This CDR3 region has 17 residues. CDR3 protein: CASSLQADSKDTDTQYF. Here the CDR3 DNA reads TGTGCCAGCAGCTTACAAGCGGACAGCAAAGACACAGATACGCAGTATTTT.

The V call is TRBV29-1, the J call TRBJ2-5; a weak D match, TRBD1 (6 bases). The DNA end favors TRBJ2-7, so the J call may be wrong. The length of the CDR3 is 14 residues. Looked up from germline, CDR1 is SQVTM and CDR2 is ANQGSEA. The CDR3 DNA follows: TGCAGCGTTGAGGAAGGGGGTCAGGGTTACGAGCAGTACTTC. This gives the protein CSVEEGGQGYEQYF.

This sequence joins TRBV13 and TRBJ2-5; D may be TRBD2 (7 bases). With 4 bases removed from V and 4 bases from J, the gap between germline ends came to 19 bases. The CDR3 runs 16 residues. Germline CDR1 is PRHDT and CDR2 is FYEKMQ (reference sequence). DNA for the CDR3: TGTGCCAGCAGCTCAAAGGGGGGGGGCTCTGGAGAGACCCAGTACTTC. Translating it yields CASSSKGGGSGETQYF.

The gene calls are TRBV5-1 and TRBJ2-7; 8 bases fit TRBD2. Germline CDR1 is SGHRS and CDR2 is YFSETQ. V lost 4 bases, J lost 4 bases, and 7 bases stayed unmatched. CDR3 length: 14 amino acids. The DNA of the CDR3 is TGCGCCAGCAGCGTCGGGAGGGGCACTTACGAGCAGTACTTC. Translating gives CASSVGRGTYEQYF.

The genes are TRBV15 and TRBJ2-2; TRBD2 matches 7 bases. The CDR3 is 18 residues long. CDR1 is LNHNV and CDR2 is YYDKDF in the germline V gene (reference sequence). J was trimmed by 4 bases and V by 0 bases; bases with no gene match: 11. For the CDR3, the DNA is TGTGCCACCAGCAGAGATCTTGAGAAGCGGGGCATCACCGGGGAGCTGTTTTTT. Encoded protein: CATSRDLEKRGITGELFF.

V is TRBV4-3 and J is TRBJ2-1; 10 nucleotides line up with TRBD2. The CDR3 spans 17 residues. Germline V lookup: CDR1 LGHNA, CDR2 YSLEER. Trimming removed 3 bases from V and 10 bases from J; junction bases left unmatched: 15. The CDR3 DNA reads TGCGCCAGCAGCCACAACCCTTGGGCTAGCGGGAGCGCGGAGCAGTTCTTC. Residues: CASSHNPWASGSAEQFF.

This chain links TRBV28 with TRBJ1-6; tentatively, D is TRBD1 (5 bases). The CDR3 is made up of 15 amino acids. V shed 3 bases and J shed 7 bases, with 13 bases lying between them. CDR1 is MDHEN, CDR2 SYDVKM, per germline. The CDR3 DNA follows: TGTGCCAGCAGTTTGAAGGGACTGGGGAATTCACCCCTCCACTTT. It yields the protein CASSLKGLGNSPLHF.

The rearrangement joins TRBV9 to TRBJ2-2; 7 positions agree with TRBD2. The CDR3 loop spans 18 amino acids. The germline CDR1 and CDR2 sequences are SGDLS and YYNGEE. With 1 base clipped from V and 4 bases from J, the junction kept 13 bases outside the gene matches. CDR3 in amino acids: CASSVTLTGGGGTGELFF. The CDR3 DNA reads TGTGCCAGCAGCGTAACTTTGACGGGAGGCGGGGGCACCGGGGAGCTGTTTTTT.